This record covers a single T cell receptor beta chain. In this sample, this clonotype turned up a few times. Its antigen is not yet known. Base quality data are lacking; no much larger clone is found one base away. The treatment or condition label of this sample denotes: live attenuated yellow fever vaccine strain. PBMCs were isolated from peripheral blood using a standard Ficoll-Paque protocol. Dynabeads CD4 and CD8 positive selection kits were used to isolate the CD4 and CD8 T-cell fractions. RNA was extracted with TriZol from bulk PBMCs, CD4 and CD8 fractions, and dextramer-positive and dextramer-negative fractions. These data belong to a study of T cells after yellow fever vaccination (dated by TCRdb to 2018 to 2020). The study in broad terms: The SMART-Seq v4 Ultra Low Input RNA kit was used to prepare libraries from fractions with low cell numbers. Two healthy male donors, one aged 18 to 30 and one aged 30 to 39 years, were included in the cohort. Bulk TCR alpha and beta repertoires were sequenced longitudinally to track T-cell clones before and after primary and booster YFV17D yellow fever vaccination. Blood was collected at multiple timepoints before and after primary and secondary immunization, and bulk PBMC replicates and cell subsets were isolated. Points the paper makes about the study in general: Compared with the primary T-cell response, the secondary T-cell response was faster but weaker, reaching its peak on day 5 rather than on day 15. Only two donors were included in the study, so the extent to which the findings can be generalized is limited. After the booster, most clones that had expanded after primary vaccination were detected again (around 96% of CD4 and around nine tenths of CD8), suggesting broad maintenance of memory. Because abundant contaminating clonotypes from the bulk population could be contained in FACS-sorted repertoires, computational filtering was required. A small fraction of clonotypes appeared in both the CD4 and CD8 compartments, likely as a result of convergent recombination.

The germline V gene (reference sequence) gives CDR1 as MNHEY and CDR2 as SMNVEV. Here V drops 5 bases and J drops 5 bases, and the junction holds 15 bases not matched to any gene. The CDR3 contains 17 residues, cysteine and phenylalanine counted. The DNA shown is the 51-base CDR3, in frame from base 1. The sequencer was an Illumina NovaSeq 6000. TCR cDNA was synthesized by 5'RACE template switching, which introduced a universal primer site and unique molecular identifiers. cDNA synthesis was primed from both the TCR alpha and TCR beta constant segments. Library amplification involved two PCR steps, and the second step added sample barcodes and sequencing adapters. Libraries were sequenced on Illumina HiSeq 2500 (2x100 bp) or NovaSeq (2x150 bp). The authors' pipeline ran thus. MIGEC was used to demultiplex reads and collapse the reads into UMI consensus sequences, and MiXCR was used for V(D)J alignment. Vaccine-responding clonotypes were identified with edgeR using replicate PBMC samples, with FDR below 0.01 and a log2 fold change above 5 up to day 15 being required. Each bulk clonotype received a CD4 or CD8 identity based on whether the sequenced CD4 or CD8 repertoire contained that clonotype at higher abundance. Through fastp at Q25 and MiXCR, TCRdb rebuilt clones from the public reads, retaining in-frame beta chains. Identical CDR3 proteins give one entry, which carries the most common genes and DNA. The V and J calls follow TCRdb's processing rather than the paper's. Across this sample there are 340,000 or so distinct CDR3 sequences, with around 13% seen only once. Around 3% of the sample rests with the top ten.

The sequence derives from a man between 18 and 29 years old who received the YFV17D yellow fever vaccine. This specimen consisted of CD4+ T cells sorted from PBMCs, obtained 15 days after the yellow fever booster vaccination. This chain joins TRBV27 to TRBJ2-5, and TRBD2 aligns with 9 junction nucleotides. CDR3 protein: CASSPGTSSFLRETQYF. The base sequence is TGTGCCAGCAGTCCCGGGACTAGCAGCTTCTTAAGGGAGACCCAGTACTTC.